This T cell receptor (beta chain) comes out of a study of T-cell memory formation after mild COVID-19. TCRdb reprocessed the 5' RACE reads via MiXCR and lists one record per CDR3 protein. The data show roughly 450,000 distinct CDR3 sequences, about 18% seen once. Study-wide results and caveats: Memory from before infection featured some responding clones, which suggests cross-reactive memory joined.

Concerning this clonotype: The antigen is undetermined.

V lost 1 base and J lost 2; bases outside the gene matches: 8. CDR1 LGHDT and CDR2 YNNKEL come from the germline V gene (reference sequence). The CDR3 sequence is 18 residues long. Material for sequencing was PBMCs or a T cell subset sorted from them (not recorded which). The rearrangement links TRBV3-1 to TRBJ2-3; 11 bases line up with TRBD2. The clonotype originates from an adult woman who had mild COVID-19 (a few samples of this study predate the infection). Cell type and time point are not known. In DNA, the CDR3 is TGTGCCAGCAGCCAAGGGTCCCTAGCGGGGGGACTCACAGATACGCAGTATTTT. Encoded protein: CASSQGSLAGGLTDTQYF.